These T cell receptor beta chains were read from a single sample in a study of cytomegalovirus exposure and HLA in healthy donors. Generated by immunoSEQ multiplex PCR, the TCRdb table keeps only in-frame clones and is missing some. The sample contains about 190,000 clones, roughly 80% of which appear only once. Sample: PBMCs. These receptors originate from a woman younger than 45 in good health and CMV-seropositive. CDR3s include the opening cysteine and the closing phenylalanine or tryptophan. The D gene is left open where the match is weak. Not all rows give a size; the values are once, few, many and, for expanded clones, a class.

size: few; J: TRBJ2-7; V: TRBV19; length: 14; D: -; CDR3: CASSISVLIHEQYF; DNA: TGTGCCAGTAGTATTTCGGTGCTAATCCACGAGCAGTACTTC
size: -; J: TRBJ1-1; V: TRBV5-1; length: 15; D: -; CDR3: CASSLNFERPHEAFF; DNA: TGCGCCAGCAGCTTGAATTTCGAGCGCCCCCATGAAGCTTTCTTT
size: -; J: TRBJ1-3; V: TRBV21-1; length: 15; D: -; CDR3: CASSVGQGNRNTIYF; DNA: -
size: -; J: TRBJ1-1; V: TRBV7-2; length: 14; D: -; CDR3: CASSLGGMRTEAFF; DNA: TGTGCCAGCAGCTTAGGGGGCATGAGGACTGAAGCTTTCTTT
size: once; J: TRBJ2-7; V: TRBV29-1; length: 12; D: -; CDR3: CSVVGRLHEQYF; DNA: TGCAGCGTTGTCGGGAGATTGCACGAGCAGTACTTC
size: -; J: TRBJ2-2; V: TRBV19; length: 16; D: -; CDR3: CASSDVAGSSAGELFF; DNA: TGTGCCAGTAGCGACGTGGCCGGGAGTTCGGCCGGGGAGCTGTTTTTT
size: -; J: TRBJ2-7; V: TRBV27; length: 13; D: -; CDR3: CASSLGQLYEQYF; DNA: TGTGCCAGCAGTTTGGGGCAGTTGTACGAGCAGTACTTC
size: -; J: TRBJ2-1; V: TRBV27; length: 11; D: -; CDR3: CAVLADNEQFF; DNA: TGTGCCGTGTTAGCCGACAATGAGCAGTTCTTC
size: -; J: TRBJ2-7; V: TRBV5-6; length: 15; D: TRBD1; CDR3: CASSLGTGPTDEQYF; DNA: TGTGCCAGCAGCTTGGGGACAGGCCCCACTGACGAGCAGTACTTC
size: -; J: TRBJ1-1; V: TRBV6-5; length: 13; D: -; CDR3: CASSLQVNTEAFF; DNA: TGTGCCAGCAGTTTACAAGTGAACACTGAAGCTTTCTTT
size: few; J: TRBJ2-1; V: TRBV6-1; length: 13; D: -; CDR3: CASSEAEYNEQFF; DNA: TGTGCCAGCAGTGAAGCGGAGTACAATGAGCAGTTCTTC
size: -; J: TRBJ1-5; V: TRBV28; length: 17; D: TRBD1; CDR3: CASSPEQGTGRYQPQHF; DNA: TGTGCCAGCAGTCCTGAGCAGGGGACAGGGCGGTACCAGCCCCAGCATTTT
size: -; J: TRBJ2-7; V: TRBV4-1; length: 14; D: TRBD2; CDR3: CASSPGTSIYEQYF; DNA: TGCGCCAGCAGCCCAGGGACTAGCATCTACGAGCAGTACTTC
size: -; J: TRBJ2-1; V: TRBV7-2; length: 15; D: -; CDR3: CASSLMGGSYNEQFF; DNA: TGTGCCAGCAGCTTAATGGGGGGTTCCTACAATGAGCAGTTCTTC
size: -; J: TRBJ2-7; V: TRBV6-1; length: 14; D: TRBD2; CDR3: CASRDSGRAGEQYF; DNA: TGTGCCAGCAGGGATAGCGGGAGGGCCGGGGAGCAGTACTTC
size: -; J: TRBJ2-7; V: TRBV5-4; length: 13; D: TRBD1; CDR3: CASSTSGTGEQYF; DNA: TGTGCCAGCAGCACTAGTGGGACAGGGGAGCAGTACTTC
size: -; J: TRBJ2-3; V: TRBV19; length: 16; D: TRBD2; CDR3: CASSRGAGGSTDTQYF; DNA: TGTGCCAGTAGTAGGGGAGCGGGGGGGAGCACAGATACGCAGTATTTT
size: -; J: TRBJ1-1; V: TRBV27; length: 15; D: -; CDR3: CASSLSERPRNEAFF; DNA: TGTGCCAGCAGTTTGTCGGAGCGACCACGGAATGAAGCTTTCTTT
size: -; J: TRBJ1-2; V: TRBV12-5; length: 13; D: TRBD1; CDR3: CASALDRGHGYTF; DNA: TGTGCTAGTGCCCTTGACAGGGGGCATGGCTACACCTTC
size: few; J: TRBJ2-7; V: TRBV27; length: 14; D: TRBD1; CDR3: CASSSRGQHYEQYF; DNA: TGTGCCAGCAGTTCCCGGGGACAGCATTACGAGCAGTACTTC
size: -; J: TRBJ2-7; V: TRBV7-9; length: 13; D: TRBD2; CDR3: CASSSPGTSKQYF; DNA: TGTGCCAGCAGTTCCCCCGGGACTAGCAAGCAGTACTTC
size: -; J: TRBJ2-5; V: TRBV18; length: 13; D: -; CDR3: CASSRIKEGTQYF; DNA: TGTGCCAGCTCACGAATCAAGGAGGGGACCCAGTACTTC
size: once; J: TRBJ2-7; V: TRBV21-1; length: 17; D: -; CDR3: CASSNLSGQGVSYEQYF; DNA: TGTGCCAGCAGCAATCTTTCGGGACAGGGGGTCTCCTACGAGCAGTACTTC
size: -; J: TRBJ1-1; V: TRBV2; length: 14; D: TRBD1; CDR3: CASRVQGGYTEAFF; DNA: TGTGCCAGCAGGGTCCAGGGGGGATACACTGAAGCTTTCTTT
size: -; J: TRBJ2-5; V: TRBV5-5; length: 16; D: TRBD1; CDR3: CASSVIPGQGGETQYF; DNA: TGTGCCAGCAGCGTGATCCCGGGACAGGGCGGAGAGACCCAGTACTTC
size: once; J: TRBJ1-4; V: TRBV15; length: 17; D: -; CDR3: CATSRNRRGTTNEKLFF; DNA: TGTGCCACCAGCAGAAACCGGCGGGGGACAACTAATGAAAAACTGTTTTTT
size: few; J: TRBJ1-4; V: TRBV19; length: 13; D: -; CDR3: CASSSLKHEKLFF; DNA: TGTGCCAGTAGTTCCCTGAAGCATGAAAAACTGTTTTTT